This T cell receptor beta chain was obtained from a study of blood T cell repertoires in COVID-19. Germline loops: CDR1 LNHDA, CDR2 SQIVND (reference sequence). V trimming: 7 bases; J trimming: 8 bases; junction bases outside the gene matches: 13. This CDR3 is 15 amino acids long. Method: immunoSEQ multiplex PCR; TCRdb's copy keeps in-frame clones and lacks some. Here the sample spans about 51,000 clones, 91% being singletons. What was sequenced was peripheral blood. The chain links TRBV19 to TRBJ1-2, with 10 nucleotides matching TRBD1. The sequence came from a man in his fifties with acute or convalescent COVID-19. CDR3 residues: CASTHRGQGRRGYTF. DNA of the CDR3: TGTGCCAGTACTCACCGGGGACAGGGGCGACGCGGCTACACCTTC.